Reported below is one T cell receptor beta chain. After removal of 5 bases from V and 9 bases from J, the junction contained 8 bases not matched to a gene. Germline V CDR1 and CDR2: SGHTA, FQGNSA. This CDR3 comprises 14 residues. This sample stems from a study of blood T cell repertoires in COVID-19. Assay: immunoSEQ multiplex PCR; the TCRdb copy retains only in-frame clones and omits some. The sample shows 200,000 to 250,000 clones, 75% to 85% of them seen only once. The rearrangement uses TRBV7-2 and TRBJ2-1; 9 nucleotides match TRBD2. The sequenced sample was peripheral blood. The receptor comes from a man in his fifties with active or convalescent COVID-19. CDR3 protein: CASSTLAGRGEQFF. The CDR3 DNA reads TGTGCCAGCAGCACCCTAGCGGGAAGGGGTGAGCAGTTCTTC.